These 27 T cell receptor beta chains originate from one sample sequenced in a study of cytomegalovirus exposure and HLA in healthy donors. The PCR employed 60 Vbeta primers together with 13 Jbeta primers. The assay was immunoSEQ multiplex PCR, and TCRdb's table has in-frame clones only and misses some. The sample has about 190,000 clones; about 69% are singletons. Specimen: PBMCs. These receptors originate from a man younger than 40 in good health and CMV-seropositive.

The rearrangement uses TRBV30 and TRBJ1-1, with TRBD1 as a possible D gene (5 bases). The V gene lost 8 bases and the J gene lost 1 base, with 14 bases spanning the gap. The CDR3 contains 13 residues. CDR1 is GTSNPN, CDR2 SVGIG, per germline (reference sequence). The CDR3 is CAAKRGANTEAFF. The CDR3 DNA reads TGTGCCGCCAAAAGGGGCGCGAACACTGAAGCTTTCTTT.

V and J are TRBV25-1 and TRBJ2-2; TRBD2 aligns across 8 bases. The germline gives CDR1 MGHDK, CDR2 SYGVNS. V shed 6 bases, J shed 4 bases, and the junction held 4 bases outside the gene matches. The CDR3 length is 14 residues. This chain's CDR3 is CASSPRGGTGELFF. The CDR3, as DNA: TGTGCCAGCAGCCCCCGGGGGGGCACCGGGGAGCTGTTTTTT.

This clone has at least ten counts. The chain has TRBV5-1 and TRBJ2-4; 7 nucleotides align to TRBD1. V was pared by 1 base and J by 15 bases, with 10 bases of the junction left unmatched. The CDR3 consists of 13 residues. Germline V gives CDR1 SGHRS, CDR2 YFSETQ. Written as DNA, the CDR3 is TGCGCCAGCAGCTTGAGGTCAGGGGGAAGGAGGTACTTC. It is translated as CASSLRSGGRRYF.

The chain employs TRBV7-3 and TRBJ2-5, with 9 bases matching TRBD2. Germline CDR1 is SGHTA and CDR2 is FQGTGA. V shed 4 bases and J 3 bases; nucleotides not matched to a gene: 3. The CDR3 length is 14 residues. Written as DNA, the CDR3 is TGTGCCAGCAGCTCCTCTAGCGGGGAAGAGACCCAGTACTTC. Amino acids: CASSSSSGEETQYF.

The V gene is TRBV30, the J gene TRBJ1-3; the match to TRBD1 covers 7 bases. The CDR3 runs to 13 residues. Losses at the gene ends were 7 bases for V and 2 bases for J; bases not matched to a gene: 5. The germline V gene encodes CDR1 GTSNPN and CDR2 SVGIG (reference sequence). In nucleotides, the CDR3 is TGTGCCTCAGACAGGGCAGCTGGAAACACCATATATTTT. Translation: CASDRAAGNTIYF.

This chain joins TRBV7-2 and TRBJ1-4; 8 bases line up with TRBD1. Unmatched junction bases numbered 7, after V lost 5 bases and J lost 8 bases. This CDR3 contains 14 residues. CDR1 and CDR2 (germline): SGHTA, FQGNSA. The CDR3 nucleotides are TGTGCCAGCAGCCCTGGACAGGGTTGGGAAAAACTGTTTTTT. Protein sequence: CASSPGQGWEKLFF.

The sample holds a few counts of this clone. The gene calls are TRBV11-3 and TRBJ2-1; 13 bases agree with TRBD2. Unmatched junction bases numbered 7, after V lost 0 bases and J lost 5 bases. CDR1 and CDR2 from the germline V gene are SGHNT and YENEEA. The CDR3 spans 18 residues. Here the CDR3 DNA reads TGTGCCAGCAGCTTAGATCAGGGGGGGACTAGCGGGAACAATGAGCAGTTCTTC. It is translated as CASSLDQGGTSGNNEQFF.

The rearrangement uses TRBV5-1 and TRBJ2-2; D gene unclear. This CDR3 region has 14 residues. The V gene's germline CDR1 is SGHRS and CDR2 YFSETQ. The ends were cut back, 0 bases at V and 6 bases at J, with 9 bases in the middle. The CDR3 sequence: CASSLEFGPGELFF. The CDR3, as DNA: TGCGCCAGCAGCTTGGAATTCGGTCCCGGGGAGCTGTTTTTT.

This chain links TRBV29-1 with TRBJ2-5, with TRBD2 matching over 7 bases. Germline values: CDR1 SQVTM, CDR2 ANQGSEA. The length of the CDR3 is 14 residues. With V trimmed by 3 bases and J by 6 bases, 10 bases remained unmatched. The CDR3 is CSVEARGSPKTQYF. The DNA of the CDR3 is TGCAGCGTTGAGGCCCGCGGGAGCCCAAAGACCCAGTACTTC.

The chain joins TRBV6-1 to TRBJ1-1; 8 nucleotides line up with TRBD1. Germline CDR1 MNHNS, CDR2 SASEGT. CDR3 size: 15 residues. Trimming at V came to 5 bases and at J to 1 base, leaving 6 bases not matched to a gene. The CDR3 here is CASSRMTGANTEAFF. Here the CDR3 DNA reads TGTGCCAGCAGTAGGATGACAGGGGCGAACACTGAAGCTTTCTTT.

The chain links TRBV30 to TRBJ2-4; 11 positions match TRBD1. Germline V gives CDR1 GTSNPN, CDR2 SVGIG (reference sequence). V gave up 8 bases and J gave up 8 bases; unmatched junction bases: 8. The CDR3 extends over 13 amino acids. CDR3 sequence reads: CALQDRGRDIQYF. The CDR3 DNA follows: TGTGCCCTCCAGGACAGGGGGCGGGACATTCAGTACTTC.

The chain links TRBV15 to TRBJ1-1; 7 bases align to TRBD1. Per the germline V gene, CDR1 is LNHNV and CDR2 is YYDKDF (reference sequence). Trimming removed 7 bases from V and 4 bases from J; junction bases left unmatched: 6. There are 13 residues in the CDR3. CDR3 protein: CATTIDRVTEAFF. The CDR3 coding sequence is TGTGCCACCACCATCGACAGGGTCACTGAAGCTTTCTTT.

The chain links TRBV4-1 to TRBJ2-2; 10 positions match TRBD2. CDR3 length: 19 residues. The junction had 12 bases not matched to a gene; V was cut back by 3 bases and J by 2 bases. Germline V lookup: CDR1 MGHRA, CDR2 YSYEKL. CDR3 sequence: CASSHLRASSGGNTGELFF. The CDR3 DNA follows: TGCGCCAGCAGCCATCTGAGGGCGTCTAGCGGGGGCAACACCGGGGAGCTGTTTTTT.

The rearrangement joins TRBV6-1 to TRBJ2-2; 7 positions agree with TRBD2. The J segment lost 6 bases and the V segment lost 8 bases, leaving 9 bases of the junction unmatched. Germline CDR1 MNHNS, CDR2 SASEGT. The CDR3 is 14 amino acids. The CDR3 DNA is TGTGCCAGCGCACGTGGGGGGGTCCCCGGGGAGCTGTTTTTT. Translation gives CASARGGVPGELFF.

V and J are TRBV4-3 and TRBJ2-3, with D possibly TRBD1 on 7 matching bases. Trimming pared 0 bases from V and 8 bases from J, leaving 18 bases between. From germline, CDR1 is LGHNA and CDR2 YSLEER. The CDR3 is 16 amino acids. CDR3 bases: TGCGCCAGCAGCCAAGATCCAGGGGGGCTAGGGGGTACGCAGTATTTT. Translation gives CASSQDPGGLGGTQYF.

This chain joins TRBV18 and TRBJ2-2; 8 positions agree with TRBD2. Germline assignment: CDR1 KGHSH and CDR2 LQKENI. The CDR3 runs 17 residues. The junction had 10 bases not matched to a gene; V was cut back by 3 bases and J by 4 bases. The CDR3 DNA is TGTGCCAGCTCACCCTCCTGGCGGGAGGTCGGCACCGGGGAGCTGTTTTTT. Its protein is CASSPSWREVGTGELFF. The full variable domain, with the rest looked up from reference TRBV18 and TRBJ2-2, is NAGVMQNPRHLVRRRGQEARLRCSPMKGHSHVYWYRQLPEEGLKFMVYLQKENIIDESGMPKERFSAEFPKEGPSILRIQQVVRGDSAAYFCASSPSWREVGTGELFFGEGSRLTVL.

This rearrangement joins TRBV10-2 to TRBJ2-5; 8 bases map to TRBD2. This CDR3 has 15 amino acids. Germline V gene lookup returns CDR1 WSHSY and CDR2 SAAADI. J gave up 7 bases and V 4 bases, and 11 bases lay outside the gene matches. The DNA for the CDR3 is TGCGCCAGCAGTGGGGGGGGGACTAGGCTGGTGACCCAGTACTTC. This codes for CASSGGGTRLVTQYF.

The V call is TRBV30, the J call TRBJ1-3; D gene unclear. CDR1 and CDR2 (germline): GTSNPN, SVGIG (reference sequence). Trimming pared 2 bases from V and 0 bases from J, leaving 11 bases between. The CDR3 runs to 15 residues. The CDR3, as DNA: TGTGCCTGGAGTCCCCCTTATTCCTCTGGAAACACCATATATTTT. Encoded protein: CAWSPPYSSGNTIYF.

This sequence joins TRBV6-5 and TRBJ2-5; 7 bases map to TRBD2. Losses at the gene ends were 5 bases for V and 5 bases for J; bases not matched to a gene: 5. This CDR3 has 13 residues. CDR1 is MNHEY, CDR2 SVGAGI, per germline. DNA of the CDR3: TGTGCCAGCAGTCTCAGGGAGGGGGAGACCCAGTACTTC. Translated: CASSLREGETQYF.

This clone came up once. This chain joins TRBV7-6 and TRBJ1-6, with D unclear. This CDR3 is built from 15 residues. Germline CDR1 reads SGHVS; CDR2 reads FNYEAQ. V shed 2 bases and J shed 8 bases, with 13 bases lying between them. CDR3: CASSLKSEYDSPLHF. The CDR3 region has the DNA TGTGCCAGCAGCTTAAAGTCGGAGTACGATTCACCCCTCCACTTT.

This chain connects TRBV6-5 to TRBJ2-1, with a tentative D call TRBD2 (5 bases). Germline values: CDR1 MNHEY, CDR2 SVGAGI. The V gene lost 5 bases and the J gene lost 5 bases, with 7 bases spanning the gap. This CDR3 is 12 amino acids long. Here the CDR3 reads CASSGLHNEQFF. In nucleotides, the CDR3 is TGTGCCAGCAGTGGACTGCACAATGAGCAGTTCTTC.

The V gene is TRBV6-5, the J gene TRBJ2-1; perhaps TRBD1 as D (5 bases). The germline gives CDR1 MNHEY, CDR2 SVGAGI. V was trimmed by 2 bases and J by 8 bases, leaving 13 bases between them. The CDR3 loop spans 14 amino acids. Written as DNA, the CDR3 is TGTGCCAGCAGTTACAGGGTAATAGGGGATGAGCAGTTCTTC. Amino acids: CASSYRVIGDEQFF.

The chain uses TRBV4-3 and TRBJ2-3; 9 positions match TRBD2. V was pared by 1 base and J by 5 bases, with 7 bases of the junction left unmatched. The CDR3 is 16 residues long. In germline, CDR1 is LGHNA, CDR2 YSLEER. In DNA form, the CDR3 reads TGCGCCAGCAGCCAAGGTGGGGCTAGCGGGGAAGATACGCAGTATTTT. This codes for CASSQGGASGEDTQYF.

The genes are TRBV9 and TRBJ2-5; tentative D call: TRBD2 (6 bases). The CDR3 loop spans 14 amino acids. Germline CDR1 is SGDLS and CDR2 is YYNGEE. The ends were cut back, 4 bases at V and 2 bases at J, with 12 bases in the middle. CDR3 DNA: TGTGCCAGCAGCCCCGGAGGGCGGCAAGAGACCCAGTACTTC. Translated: CASSPGGRQETQYF.

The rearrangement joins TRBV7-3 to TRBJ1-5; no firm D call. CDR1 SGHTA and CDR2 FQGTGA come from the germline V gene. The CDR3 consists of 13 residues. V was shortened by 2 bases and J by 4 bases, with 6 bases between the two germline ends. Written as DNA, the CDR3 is TGTGCCAGCAGCTTAGGGCAGAATCAGCCCCAGCATTTT. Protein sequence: CASSLGQNQPQHF.

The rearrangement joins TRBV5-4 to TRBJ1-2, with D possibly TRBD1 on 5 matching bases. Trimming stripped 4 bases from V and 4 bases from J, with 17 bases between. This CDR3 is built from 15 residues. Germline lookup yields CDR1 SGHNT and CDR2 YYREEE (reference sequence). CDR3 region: CASSPDKASRYGYTF. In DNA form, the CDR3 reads TGTGCCAGCAGCCCGGACAAAGCGTCGCGCTATGGCTACACCTTC.

The CDR3 nucleotides are TGTGCCAGCAGTGATCAGGGGCGCGAGACCCAGTACTTC. This codes for CASSDQGRETQYF. This chain connects TRBV6-5 to TRBJ2-5, with D possibly TRBD1 on 6 matching bases. CDR1 MNHEY and CDR2 SVGAGI come from the germline V gene. Trimming removed 5 bases at V and 5 bases at J, with 12 bases between. The CDR3 extends over 13 amino acids.